Following are 31 T cell receptor beta chains from one sample sequenced in a study of tumor-infiltrating lymphocytes in primary liver carcinoma. From about 20-30 mg of unsorted bulk tissue, DNA and RNA were co-extracted together. TCR beta cDNA was made from 450 to 550 ng total RNA with a constant-region primer. Each TCR beta library was derived from three nested multiplex PCR rounds that employed slightly modified ARM-PCR. The study ran its first two PCR rounds for nine to ten cycles each, using TRBV1-TRBV30 forward primers and a C-beta reverse primer. In TCRdb, the multiplex PCR reads were re-called with MiXCR into one record per CDR3 protein. Among about 120,000 distinct CDR3 sequences listed, under 70% were seen once. Sequencing used tumor-adjacent normal liver tissue. The receptors here all came from a woman aged 55-75 years with primary liver carcinoma and hepatitis B virus infection.

The rearrangement links TRBV6-6 to TRBJ1-1, with D maybe TRBD1 (5 bases). Germline CDR1 is MNHNY and CDR2 is SVGAGI (reference sequence). Between the trimmed V and J ends, which lost 7 bases and 1 base, there was a span of 10 bases. The CDR3 consists of 13 residues. The CDR3 here is CASTGTKNTEAFF. DNA for the CDR3: TGTGCCAGCACCGGGACGAAGAACACTGAAGCTTTCTTT.

This clonotype appeared a few times. One end of the junction varies from germline; a read error may be responsible. The rearrangement links TRBV11-3 to TRBJ2-2; 7 bases align to TRBD2. This CDR3 has 12 residues. Germline V lookup: CDR1 SGHNT, CDR2 YENEEA. CDR3 bases: TGTGCCAGCAGCTCGTGGGGCGGGGGGCTGTTTTTT. As protein: CASSSWGGGLFF.

A remark on this clonotype: One end of the junction is discordant with germline, which a read error may explain. The J gene is TRBJ2-5, the V gene TRBV13; 8 nucleotides agree with TRBD2. Germline loops: CDR1 PRHDT, CDR2 FYEKMQ (reference sequence). The CDR3 extends over 15 amino acids. The CDR3 region is CASSPSGGYHETQYF. CDR3 DNA sequence: TGTGCCAGCAGCCCCTCGGGGGGGTACCATGAGACCCAGTACTTC.

Details on this clonotype: One end of the junction varies from germline; a read error may be responsible. The chain employs TRBV12-3 or TRBV12-4 and TRBJ2-5, with a weak D call TRBD2 (5 bases). The CDR3 sequence is 15 residues long. CDR3: CPSSFTSGFQETQYF. CDR3 sequence (DNA): TGTCCCAGCAGCTTTACTTCGGGATTCCAAGAGACCCAATACTTC.

As to this clonotype: No conserved phenylalanine or tryptophan is present at the end of the CDR3, so a read error is the likely explanation. It is unclear where the CDR3 begins or ends on the DNA, so no DNA is shown, and the CDR3 is as TCRdb lists it. CDR3 in amino acids: CASSLVGNQPRHY. The rearrangement links TRBV12-3 or TRBV12-4 to TRBJ1-5. From its first to its last residue, the CDR3 has 13 amino acids.

About this clonotype itself: A junction boundary mismatches the germline segment, possibly from a read error. The CDR3 DNA sequence: TGTGCCAACAGTTACCAAGGTCCCACTGAAGCTTTCTTT. Protein: CANSYQGPTEAFF. V is TRBV6-5 and J is TRBJ1-1; no clear D gene. This CDR3 has 13 amino acids. The V gene's germline CDR1 is MNHEY and CDR2 SVGAGI.

As for this clonotype: A single base separates this from a much larger clone, so it may be a read error. The J gene is TRBJ2-3, the V gene TRBV10-3, with D uncertain. V lost 8 bases and J 1 base, leaving 13 bases between the germline ends. CDR1 and CDR2 from the germline V gene are ENHRY and SYGVKD. The length of the CDR3 is 14 residues. CDR3 in DNA: TGTGCCATCTCGGCAATACTGGGCACAGATACGCAGTATTTT. Translation gives CAISAILGTDTQYF.

For this clonotype: One junction end disagrees with the germline gene, perhaps due to a read error. The chain's CDR3 is CAGSFTPLMSSYNKQFF. Written as DNA, the CDR3 is TGTGCCGGCAGCTTTACCCCACTGATGAGCTCCTACAATAAGCAGTTCTTC. The gene calls are TRBV11-2 and TRBJ2-1; D not resolved. The length of the CDR3 is 17 residues. CDR1 and CDR2 from the germline V gene are SGHAT and FQNNGV.

The chain is built from TRBV5-1 and TRBJ2-3; D may be TRBD1 or TRBD2 (5 bases each). V lost 6 bases, J lost 4 bases, and 18 bases lay in between. Per the germline V gene, CDR1 is SGHRS and CDR2 is YFSETQ. The CDR3 spans 15 residues. CDR3 sequence: CASNFAARGADTQYF. The DNA of the CDR3 is TGCGCCAGCAACTTTGCCGCGAGGGGAGCAGATACGCAGTATTTT.

On this clonotype: The junction differs from germline at one of its ends, possibly a read error. This chain connects TRBV14 to TRBJ1-1, with D uncertain. The V gene's germline CDR1 is SGHDN and CDR2 FVKESK. The CDR3 has 13 amino acids. This chain's CDR3 is CASSLTAGNEALF. CDR3 DNA: TGTGCCAGCAGCCTTACCGCGGGGAATGAAGCTCTCTTT.

Note on this clonotype: At one of its ends the junction is not consistent with the germline gene, which may arise from a read error. The V call is TRBV11-2, the J call TRBJ2-7; the match to TRBD1 covers 7 bases. Germline V gene data show CDR1 as SGHAT and CDR2 as FQNNGV. This CDR3 comprises 15 residues. The CDR3 loop reads CASSSHLGQIYEHCF. CDR3 nucleotides: TGTGCCAGCAGCTCTCACCTGGGACAGATTTACGAGCACTGTTTC.

Points on this clonotype: One junction end disagrees with the germline gene, perhaps due to a read error. The J gene is TRBJ2-7, the V gene TRBV4-1; weak D call: TRBD2 (6 bases). The germline CDR1 and CDR2 sequences are MGHRA and YSYEKL. CDR3 length: 15 residues. This chain's CDR3 is CASNQIGTSHCEQYF. CDR3 in DNA: TGCGCCAGCAACCAAATTGGGACTTCGCATTGCGAGCAGTACTTC.

The chain uses TRBV27 and TRBJ1-6; D is possibly TRBD1 (6 bases). Germline CDR1 and CDR2: MNHEY and SMNVEV (reference sequence). The CDR3 consists of 14 residues. V was shortened by 5 bases and J by 7 bases, with 12 bases between the two germline ends. The CDR3 is CASSSHRENSPLHF. The CDR3 coding sequence is TGTGCCAGCAGTAGCCACAGGGAGAATTCACCCCTCCACTTT.

Of note for this clonotype: A much more abundant neighbour one base away suggests this may be a read error. This chain uses TRBV7-9 with TRBJ2-4; 7 bases are shared with TRBD2. Trimming cost V 7 bases and J 7 bases; bases outside gene matches: 4. This CDR3 contains 12 residues. In germline, CDR1 is SEHNR, CDR2 FQNEAQ (reference sequence). CDR3 nucleotide sequence: TGTGCCAGCACTCTCGGGGGGAACATTCAGTACTTC. Translated: CASTLGGNIQYF.

This clonotype was seen repeatedly, ten times or more. This sequence joins TRBV6-1 and TRBJ1-3; D might be TRBD1 (5 bases). The CDR3 sequence is 16 residues long. The germline V and J ends were trimmed by 8 bases and 1 base, with 18 bases remaining between them. The V gene's germline CDR1 is MNHNS and CDR2 SASEGT. CDR3 residues: CASHGGGWGSGNTIYF. For the CDR3, the DNA is TGTGCCAGCCACGGCGGGGGATGGGGGTCTGGAAACACCATATATTTT.

On this clonotype itself: The junction departs from the called germline gene at one end, perhaps through a read error. This sequence joins TRBV25-1 and TRBJ2-1, with D possibly TRBD2 on 6 matching bases. CDR1 is MGHDK and CDR2 is SYGVNS in the germline V gene. The CDR3 totals 14 residues. CDR3 DNA sequence: TGTACCAGCACGTCAAGACGGGAGTCTAGTGAGCAATTCTTC. Protein product: CTSTSRRESSEQFF.

As concerns this clonotype: No conserved phenylalanine or tryptophan ends this CDR3, so it is likely a read error. The genes are TRBV6-5 and TRBJ2-2, with D possibly being TRBD1 (6 bases). From germline, CDR1 is MNHEY and CDR2 SVGAGI. CDR3 length equals 15 residues. CDR3 protein: CASNKIPDSTGELFL. CDR3 bases: TGTGCTAGCAATAAAATTCCGGACAGCACCGGGGAGCTGTTTCTT.

About this clonotype: Compared with germline, one end of the junction differs, possibly owing to a read error. The gene calls are TRBV10-3 and TRBJ2-1, with D perhaps TRBD2 (6 bases). There are 15 residues in the CDR3. Germline lookup yields CDR1 ENHRY and CDR2 SYGVKD. As DNA, the CDR3 is TGTGTCATCAGTGAGCGTTCTAGCGACTACAATGAGCAGTTCTTC. Protein sequence: CVISERSSDYNEQFF.

This clonotype was recorded many times. This chain connects TRBV5-4 to TRBJ1-2; D call uncertain. Germline-derived CDR1 and CDR2 are SGHNT and YYREEE (reference sequence). CDR3 length equals 14 residues. With 0 bases removed from V and 2 bases from J, the gap between germline ends came to 8 bases. The CDR3 here is CASSLGQLNYGYTF. CDR3 nucleotide sequence: TGTGCCAGCAGCTTGGGGCAACTCAACTATGGCTACACCTTC.

For this clonotype: A read error is likely, as this CDR3 ends without the conserved phenylalanine or tryptophan. The chain employs TRBV12-3 or TRBV12-4 and TRBJ1-1, with D possibly being TRBD1 (6 bases). This CDR3 has 12 amino acids. Trimming took 2 bases from V and 11 from J, leaving 12 bases between them. The CDR3 DNA reads as TGTGCCAGCAGTTTATCGGGGGGCAAGGCTTTCTCT. Translated, it gives CASSLSGGKAFS.

The rearrangement uses TRBV11-2 and TRBJ2-5, with 10 nucleotides matching TRBD2. The closer fit of TRBJ2-3 to the DNA end suggests the J call may be wrong. The CDR3 is made up of 16 amino acids. Germline V gene data show CDR1 as SGHAT and CDR2 as FQNNGV. CDR3 in amino acids: CASSFLSGRGPEPQYF. CDR3 bases: TGTGCCAGCAGCTTCCTGAGCGGGAGGGGTCCAGAGCCCCAGTATTTT.

The table lists this clonotype with many counts. The chain combines TRBV5-1 with TRBJ2-1; 11 nucleotides agree with TRBD2. The germline CDR1 and CDR2 sequences are SGHRS and YFSETQ. The J segment lost 9 bases and the V segment lost 2 bases, leaving 10 bases of the junction unmatched. CDR3 size: 16 residues. The CDR3 DNA sequence: TGCGCCAGCAGCTTCAGTCGGCTAGCGGGAGGTATTGAGCAGTTCTTC. It is translated as CASSFSRLAGGIEQFF.

The rearrangement joins TRBV11-2 to TRBJ2-1; 11 bases are a match to TRBD2. The CDR3 consists of 14 residues. CDR1 and CDR2 from the germline V gene are SGHAT and FQNNGV. The CDR3 coding sequence is TGTGCAAGCGTAGGGACTAGCGGTTACAATGAGCAGTTCTTC. This translates into CASVGTSGYNEQFF.

About this clonotype: This CDR3 fails to terminate in the conserved phenylalanine or tryptophan, so it likely reflects a read error. The V and J genes are TRBV6-1 and TRBJ2-3, with 8 bases matching TRBD2. The CDR3 loop spans 16 amino acids. CDR1 and CDR2 (germline): MNHNS, SASEGT. CDR3 sequence: CAISPGGTRGLDKQYL. DNA for the CDR3: TGTGCCATCAGTCCAGGCGGGACTAGAGGATTAGATAAGCAGTATCTT.

In this sample, this clonotype turned up once. At one end, the junction sequence differs from germline, possibly due to a read error. V and J are TRBV6-5 and TRBJ2-1; TRBD1 matches at 9 bases. CDR1 is MNHEY, CDR2 SVGAGI, per germline. There are 15 residues in the CDR3. CDR3 coding DNA: TGTACCAGCAGCCCAGGACAGGGGTTTCTATGGGAGCAGTTCTTC. Translation gives CTSSPGQGFLWEQFF.

Comments on this clonotype: The CDR3 ends on some other residue instead of the conserved phenylalanine or tryptophan, so this is likely a read error. The chain employs TRBV6-2 or TRBV6-3 and TRBJ2-6; D unclear. The CDR3 consists of 15 residues. Looked up from germline, CDR1 is MNHEY and CDR2 is SVGEGT. The CDR3 sequence is CAGSPLGSGANVLTI. The CDR3 nucleotides read TGTGCCGGCAGTCCTCTCGGTTCTGGGGCCAACGTCCTGACTATC.

As to this clonotype: One base away lies a much larger clone, so this may be a sequencing read error. This chain links TRBV5-1 with TRBJ2-3; 12 bases agree with TRBD2. This CDR3 contains 16 residues. Germline CDR1 SGHRS, CDR2 YFSETQ. CDR3 coding DNA: TGCGCCAGCAGCACCTCGACTAGCGGGAGCGCAGATATGCAGTATTTT. It specifies CASSTSTSGSADMQYF.

Notes on this clonotype: Being one base from a much bigger clone, this may be a read error. The gene calls are TRBV5-1 and TRBJ2-7, with 10 bases lining up with TRBD2. Germline V gene data show CDR1 as SGHRS and CDR2 as YFSETQ. CDR3 length: 15 amino acids. The junction had 7 bases not matched to a gene; V was cut back by 1 base and J by 6 bases. In nucleotides, the CDR3 is TGCGCCAGCAGCTTGTTTACTAGCGGGAACAGCGAGCAGTACTTC. Protein product: CASSLFTSGNSEQYF.

Turning to this clonotype: One end of the junction does not line up with germline, which may come from a read error. The chain links TRBV11-2 to TRBJ2-1; D is unresolved. Per the germline V gene, CDR1 is SGHAT and CDR2 is FQNNGV. The CDR3 contains 15 residues. CDR3 in DNA: TGTGCCAGCAGCCTTAGACCAGTGGAGTCGGGTGAGCAGTTATTC. This codes for CASSLRPVESGEQLF. Full variable domain (missing parts from reference TRBV11-2 and TRBJ2-1): EAGVAQSPRYKIIEKRQSVAFWCNPISGHATLYWYQQILGQGPKLLIQFQNNGVVDDSQLPKDRFSAERLKGVDSTLKIQPAKLEDSAVYLCASSLRPVESGEQLFGPGTRLTVL.

Worth noting for this clonotype: At one end, the junction sequence differs from germline, possibly due to a read error. The chain has TRBV4-2 and TRBJ2-3; D is possibly TRBD2 (6 bases). CDR1 LGHNA and CDR2 YNFKEQ come from the germline V gene. This CDR3 has 13 residues. CDR3 in amino acids: CASTSGDTDTQHF. DNA of the CDR3: TGTGCCAGCACATCGGGAGACACAGATACGCAACATTTT.

This clonotype was counted ten times or more. V is TRBV4-1 and J is TRBJ2-5; TRBD2 matches 12 bases. The germline CDR1 and CDR2 sequences are MGHRA and YSYEKL. This CDR3 is built from 18 residues. The junction had 14 bases not matched to a gene; V was cut back by 4 bases and J by 5 bases. For the CDR3, the DNA is TGCGCCAGCAGCCCCGCGGGACTAGCGGGTTCCCCAAGCGAGACCCAGTACTTC. This translates into CASSPAGLAGSPSETQYF.